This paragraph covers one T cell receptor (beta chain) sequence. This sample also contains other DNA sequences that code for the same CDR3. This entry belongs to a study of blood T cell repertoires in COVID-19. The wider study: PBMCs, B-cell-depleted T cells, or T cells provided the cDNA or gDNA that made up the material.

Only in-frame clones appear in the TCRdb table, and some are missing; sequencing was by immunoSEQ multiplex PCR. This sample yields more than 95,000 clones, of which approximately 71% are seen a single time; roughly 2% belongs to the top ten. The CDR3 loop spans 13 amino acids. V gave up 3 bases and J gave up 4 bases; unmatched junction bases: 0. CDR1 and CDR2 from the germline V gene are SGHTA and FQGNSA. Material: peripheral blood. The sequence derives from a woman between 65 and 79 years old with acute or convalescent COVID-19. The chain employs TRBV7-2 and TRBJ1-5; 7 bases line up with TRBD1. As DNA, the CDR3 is TGTGCCAGCAGCTTGGACAGGAATCAGCCCCAGCATTTT. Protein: CASSLDRNQPQHF.